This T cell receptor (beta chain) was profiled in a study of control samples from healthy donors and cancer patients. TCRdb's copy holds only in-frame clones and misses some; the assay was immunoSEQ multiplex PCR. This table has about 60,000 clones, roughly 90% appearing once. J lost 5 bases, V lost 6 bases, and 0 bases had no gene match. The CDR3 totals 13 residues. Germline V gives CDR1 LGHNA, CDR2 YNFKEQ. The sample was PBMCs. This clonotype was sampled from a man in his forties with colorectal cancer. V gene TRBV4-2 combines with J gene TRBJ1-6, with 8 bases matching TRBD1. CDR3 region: CASRDRDNSPLHF. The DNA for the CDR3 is TGTGCCAGCAGGGACAGGGATAATTCACCCCTCCACTTT.